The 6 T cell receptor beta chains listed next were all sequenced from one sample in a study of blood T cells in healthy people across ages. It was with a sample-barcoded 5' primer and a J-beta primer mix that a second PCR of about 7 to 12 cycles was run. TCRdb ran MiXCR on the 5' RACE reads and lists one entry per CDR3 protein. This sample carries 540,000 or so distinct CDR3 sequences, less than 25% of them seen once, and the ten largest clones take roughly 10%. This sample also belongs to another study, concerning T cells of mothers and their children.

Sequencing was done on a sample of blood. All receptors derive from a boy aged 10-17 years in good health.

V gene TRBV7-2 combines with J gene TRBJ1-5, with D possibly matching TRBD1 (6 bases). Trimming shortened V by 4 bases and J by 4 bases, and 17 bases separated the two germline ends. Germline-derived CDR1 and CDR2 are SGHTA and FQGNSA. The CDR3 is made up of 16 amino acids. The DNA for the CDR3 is TGTGCCAGCAGCTCCAGAGGGGGGGCCGGAAATCAGCCCCAGCATTTT. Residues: CASSSRGGAGNQPQHF.

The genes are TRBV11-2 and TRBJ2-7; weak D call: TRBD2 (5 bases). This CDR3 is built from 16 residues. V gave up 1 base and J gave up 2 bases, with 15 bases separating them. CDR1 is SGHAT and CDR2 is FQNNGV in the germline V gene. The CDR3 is CASSLGGTRLPYEQYF. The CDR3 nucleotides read TGTGCCAGCAGCTTAGGGGGTACGAGACTACCCTACGAGCAGTACTTC. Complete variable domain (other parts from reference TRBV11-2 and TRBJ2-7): EAGVAQSPRYKIIEKRQSVAFWCNPISGHATLYWYQQILGQGPKLLIQFQNNGVVDDSQLPKDRFSAERLKGVDSTLKIQPAKLEDSAVYLCASSLGGTRLPYEQYFGPGTRLTVT.

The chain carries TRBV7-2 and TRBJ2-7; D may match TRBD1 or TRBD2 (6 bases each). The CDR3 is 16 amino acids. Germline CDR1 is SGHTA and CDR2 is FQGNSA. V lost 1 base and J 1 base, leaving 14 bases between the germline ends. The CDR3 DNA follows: TGTGCCAGCAGCTTAGTTGGGGGGCCAGGGTCCTACGAGCAGTACTTC. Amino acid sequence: CASSLVGGPGSYEQYF.

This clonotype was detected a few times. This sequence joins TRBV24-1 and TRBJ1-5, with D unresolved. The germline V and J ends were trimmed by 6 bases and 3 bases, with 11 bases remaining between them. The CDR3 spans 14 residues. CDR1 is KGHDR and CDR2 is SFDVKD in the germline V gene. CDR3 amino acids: CATSPGRVNQPQHF. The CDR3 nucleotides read TGTGCCACCAGTCCGGGGAGGGTCAATCAGCCCCAGCATTTT.

CDR3 sequence (DNA): TGTGCCAGCAGCCAAGGGACTAGCAGGAGCCTGGAGACCCAGTACTTC. Protein sequence: CASSQGTSRSLETQYF. This rearrangement joins TRBV14 to TRBJ2-5; the match to TRBD2 covers 8 bases. The germline gives CDR1 SGHDN, CDR2 FVKESK. The CDR3 contains 16 residues. The V segment lost 1 base and the J segment 5 bases; nucleotides outside the gene matches: 9.

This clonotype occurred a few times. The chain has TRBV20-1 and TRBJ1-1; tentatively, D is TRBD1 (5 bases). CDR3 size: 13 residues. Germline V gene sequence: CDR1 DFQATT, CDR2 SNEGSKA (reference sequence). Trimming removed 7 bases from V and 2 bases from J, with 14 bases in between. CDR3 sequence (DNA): TGCAGTGGCTGGGAACAGGTAAACACTGAAGCTTTCTTT. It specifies CSGWEQVNTEAFF.